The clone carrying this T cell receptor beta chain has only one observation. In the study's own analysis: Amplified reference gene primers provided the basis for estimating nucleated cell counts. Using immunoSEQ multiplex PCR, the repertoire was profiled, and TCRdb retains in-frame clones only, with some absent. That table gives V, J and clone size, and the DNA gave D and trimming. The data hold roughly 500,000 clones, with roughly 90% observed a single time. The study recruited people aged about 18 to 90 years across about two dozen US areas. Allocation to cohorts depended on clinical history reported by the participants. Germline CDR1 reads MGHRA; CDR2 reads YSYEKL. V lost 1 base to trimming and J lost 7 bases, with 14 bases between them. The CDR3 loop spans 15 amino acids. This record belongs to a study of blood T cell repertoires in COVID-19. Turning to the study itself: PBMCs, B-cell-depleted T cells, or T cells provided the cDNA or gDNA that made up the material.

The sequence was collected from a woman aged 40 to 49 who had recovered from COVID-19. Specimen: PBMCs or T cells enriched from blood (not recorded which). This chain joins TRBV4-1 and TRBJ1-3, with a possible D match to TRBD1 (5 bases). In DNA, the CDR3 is TGCGCCAGCAGCCAAGGGGTCGGAGGGACGAACACCATATATTTT. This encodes CASSQGVGGTNTIYF.